Below, one T cell receptor (beta chain) is given with its context. Its antigen is currently unknown. Germline CDR1 and CDR2: LNHDA and SQIVND (reference sequence). The CDR3 is made up of 18 amino acids. V was shortened by 2 bases and J by 3 bases, with 22 bases between the two germline ends. This sample was taken from a study of OX40 agonist ivuxolimab in advanced cancers. Study-level background: All patients had ivuxolimab intravenously every 2 weeks at 0.01 to 10 mg/kg. Study-wide results and limits: Fewer expanded clones were found on average in CD4+ than in CD8+ T cells.

The repertoire was sequenced with immunoSEQ multiplex PCR; TCRdb's copy has only in-frame clones and lacks some. Counted here are more than 70,000 clones, over 75% occurring once; the ten biggest clones make up roughly 0.5%. This receptor was taken from an adult with an advanced solid tumor such as melanoma, head and neck, liver or kidney cancer. This chain joins TRBV19 and TRBJ1-2; no clear D. Here the sequenced sample was CD4+ or CD8+ T cells sorted from blood, taken in a trial of the OX40 agonist ivuxolimab. CDR3 DNA: TGTGCCAGTAGTATATTGGGAAAAAAGGAGACCACTTACTATGGCTACACCTTC. Protein sequence: CASSILGKKETTYYGYTF. The full variable domain, its missing parts supplied by reference TRBV19 and TRBJ1-2, is DGGITQSPKYLFRKEGQNVTLSCEQNLNHDAMYWYRQDPGQGLRLIYYSQIVNDFQKGDIAEGYSVSREKKESFPLTVTSAQKNPTAFYLCASSILGKKETTYYGYTFGSGTRLTVV.